This TCR beta chain was identified in a study of technical replicates of blood from a few donors. V gave up 0 bases and J gave up 7 bases; unmatched junction bases: 12. CDR1 and CDR2 (germline): MGHRA, YSYEKL. This CDR3 has 18 amino acids. Sequenced by immunoSEQ multiplex PCR; TCRdb stores in-frame clones only, minus some. The table has about 100,000 clones, nearly 97% seen once. This sequence originates from a human donor in good health. The sequencing sample was made of T cells isolated from PBMCs. The rearrangement joins TRBV4-1 to TRBJ2-1; 10 positions agree with TRBD1. CDR3 residues: CASSQDEEVGQGWNEQFF. CDR3 in DNA: TGCGCCAGCAGCCAAGACGAGGAGGTGGGACAGGGGTGGAATGAGCAGTTCTTC.